The TCR beta chain under discussion was sequenced for a study of a mutant IDH1 vaccine in newly diagnosed glioma. Study at large: The vaccination schedule gave patients eight doses in weeks 1, 3, 5, 7, 11, 15, 19 and 23. Among treated patients, approximately 60% were male and about 38% female, and mean age was roughly 40 years. Overall study findings and caveats: Across multiple MHC alleles, 93.3% of patients had vaccine-induced responses.

Sequencing used immunoSEQ multiplex PCR; TCRdb keeps in-frame clones, though not all of them. The sample lists about 40,000 clones; roughly 90% were seen once. On this clone: Its matching antigen is unknown.

Trimming took off 1 base at V and 0 bases at J, with 10 bases between the two ends. The CDR3 length is 16 residues. Germline V gene lookup returns CDR1 SGHVS and CDR2 FNYEAQ. The time point was: week 5, during vaccination. It was 300 ug of mutant IDH1 20-mer peptide that made up each vaccine dose, given with topical imiquimod. The sample here was PBMCs, taken from a glioma patient whose treatment included an IDH1 peptide vaccine. V and J are TRBV7-6 and TRBJ1-5, with D hard to call. The TCR comes from a middle-aged man with glioma. In DNA form, the CDR3 reads TGTGCCAGCAGCTTAGTCCCCGGGGATAGCAATCAGCCCCAGCATTTT. It is translated as CASSLVPGDSNQPQHF.